The 14 T cell receptor beta chains given below trace back to one sample, sequenced in a study of blood T cell repertoires in COVID-19. Produced via immunoSEQ multiplex PCR; TCRdb's table is partial and in-frame only. Of over 60,000 clones detected, roughly 89% appear once; the ten largest clones hold roughly 9%. Sequencing used peripheral blood. Every receptor here comes from an elderly man with acute or convalescent COVID-19.

This clone was detected only once. This sequence joins TRBV5-6 and TRBJ1-2; 8 bases map to TRBD1. CDR3 length: 13 residues. Germline V gene lookup returns CDR1 SGHDT and CDR2 YYEEEE. J lost 4 bases, V lost 4 bases, and 3 bases had no gene match. CDR3 sequence: CASSLGTGYGYTF. CDR3 sequence (DNA): TGTGCCAGCAGCCTCGGGACAGGCTATGGCTACACCTTC. Variable domain in full (rest from reference TRBV5-6 and TRBJ1-2): DAGVTQSPTHLIKTRGQQVTLRCSPKSGHDTVSWYQQALGQGPQFIFQYYEEEERQRGNFPDRFSGHQFPNYSSELNVNALLLGDSALYLCASSLGTGYGYTFGSGTRLTVV.

The gene calls are TRBV7-8 and TRBJ1-1, with D possibly TRBD1 on 5 matching bases. From germline, CDR1 is SGHVS and CDR2 FQNEAQ. Trimming stripped 8 bases from V and 7 bases from J, with 23 bases between. The CDR3 extends over 15 amino acids. Here the CDR3 reads CASLIPGTDVREAFF. DNA for the CDR3: TGTGCCAGCTTAATTCCCGGGACTGATGTTCGTGAAGCTTTCTTT.

The chain joins TRBV5-1 to TRBJ2-2; no clear D. The CDR3 is made up of 16 amino acids. Trimming pared 0 bases from V and 0 bases from J, leaving 9 bases between. Per the germline V gene, CDR1 is SGHRS and CDR2 is YFSETQ. This chain's CDR3 is CASSLGGTSNTGELFF. CDR3 nucleotides: TGCGCCAGCAGCTTGGGCGGTACCTCGAACACCGGGGAGCTGTTTTTT.

The chain is built from TRBV29-1 and TRBJ1-2, with D possibly matching TRBD1 (5 bases). Germline V lookup: CDR1 SQVTM, CDR2 ANQGSEA. Trimming removed 6 bases from V and 4 bases from J, with 9 bases in between. The CDR3 runs 11 residues. The DNA of the CDR3 is TGCAGCGTCCCAGACAGCTATGGCTACACCTTC. As protein: CSVPDSYGYTF.

This chain links TRBV6-1 with TRBJ1-1; D is unclear. The V gene lost 2 bases and the J gene lost 6 bases, with 10 bases spanning the gap. The germline V gene has CDR1 MNHNS and CDR2 SASEGT. The CDR3 has 13 amino acids. CDR3 protein: CASSEIERAEAFF. The CDR3 DNA sequence: TGTGCCAGCAGTGAAATTGAACGGGCTGAAGCTTTCTTT.

This chain uses TRBV27 with TRBJ2-2, with TRBD2 identical over 11 bases. V gave up 6 bases and J gave up 8 bases; unmatched junction bases: 8. Germline CDR1 is MNHEY and CDR2 is SMNVEV (reference sequence). The CDR3 loop spans 15 amino acids. CDR3 sequence: CASSSPSGGRGELFF. CDR3 bases: TGTGCCAGCAGCTCTCCTAGCGGGGGGCGAGGGGAGCTGTTTTTT.

The CDR3 DNA reads TGCAGCGTGGGGCAGGGGGCTATTGCAACTAATGAAAAACTGTTTTTT. It is translated as CSVGQGAIATNEKLFF. The chain recombines TRBV29-1 with TRBJ1-4, with 8 nucleotides matching TRBD1. The CDR3 runs 16 residues. With 6 bases clipped from V and 0 bases from J, the junction kept 9 bases outside the gene matches. Germline assignment: CDR1 SQVTM and CDR2 ANQGSEA.

This clone was observed a single time. V gene TRBV5-1 combines with J gene TRBJ2-2; D might be TRBD2 (6 bases). In germline, CDR1 is SGHRS, CDR2 YFSETQ. The V and J ends lost 3 bases and 6 bases respectively, with 15 bases between them. The CDR3 spans 15 residues. The CDR3 DNA follows: TGCGCCAGCAGCTCCCTAGGACTACAGGCCGGGGAGCTGTTTTTT. Translating gives CASSSLGLQAGELFF.

The chain joins TRBV5-1 to TRBJ2-7; TRBD1 matches 10 bases. The germline V gene has CDR1 SGHRS and CDR2 YFSETQ. V shed 0 bases and J 6 bases; nucleotides not matched to a gene: 6. This CDR3 contains 15 residues. CDR3 in amino acids: CASSLDDRGRFEQYF. CDR3 sequence (DNA): TGCGCCAGCAGCTTGGATGACAGGGGGCGGTTCGAGCAGTACTTC.

The gene calls are TRBV5-4 and TRBJ1-1; no definite D call. CDR3 size: 14 residues. Trimming took 0 bases from V and 3 from J, leaving 9 bases between them. Germline values: CDR1 SGHNT, CDR2 YYREEE (reference sequence). CDR3 protein: CASSLGGPHTEAFF. CDR3 coding DNA: TGTGCCAGCAGCTTGGGAGGGCCCCACACTGAAGCTTTCTTT.

The chain carries TRBV9 and TRBJ2-2, with 9 bases fitting TRBD2. Trimming at V came to 2 bases and at J to 5 bases, leaving 7 bases not matched to a gene. Germline CDR1 reads SGDLS; CDR2 reads YYNGEE. This CDR3 comprises 16 residues. CDR3 DNA sequence: TGTGCCAGCAGCGTGGGGAATAGCGGGGGAACCGGGGAGCTGTTTTTT. Translated, it gives CASSVGNSGGTGELFF.

The count of this clone is one. V and J are TRBV5-1 and TRBJ1-3; 9 positions agree with TRBD1. J was trimmed by 10 bases and V by 4 bases; bases with no gene match: 9. This CDR3 comprises 14 residues. Per the germline V gene, CDR1 is SGHRS and CDR2 is YFSETQ. The CDR3 DNA reads as TGCGCCAGCAGCGTGGGACAGGGAGGCGATACCATATATTTT. Amino acid sequence: CASSVGQGGDTIYF.

Only one count was recorded for this clone. The chain carries TRBV19 and TRBJ1-1, with D tentatively TRBD1 (5 bases). Per the germline V gene, CDR1 is LNHDA and CDR2 is SQIVND (reference sequence). Trimming removed 5 bases from V and 5 bases from J, with 6 bases in between. This CDR3 contains 11 residues. The CDR3 is CASSQGTEAFF. The DNA of the CDR3 is TGTGCCAGTAGTCAGGGTACTGAAGCTTTCTTT. Variable domain in full (rest from reference TRBV19 and TRBJ1-1): DGGITQSPKYLFRKEGQNVTLSCEQNLNHDAMYWYRQDPGQGLRLIYYSQIVNDFQKGDIAEGYSVSREKKESFPLTVTSAQKNPTAFYLCASSQGTEAFFGQGTRLTVV.

The chain is built from TRBV5-4 and TRBJ2-3; 9 positions agree with TRBD2. J gave up 4 bases and V 2 bases, and 5 bases lay outside the gene matches. The CDR3 consists of 15 residues. Germline CDR1 is SGHNT and CDR2 is YYREEE (reference sequence). CDR3 nucleotides: TGTGCCAGCAGCTTAGTAGCGGGAGCTGCAGATACGCAGTATTTT. Protein product: CASSLVAGAADTQYF.